A selection of T cell receptor beta chains follows, all from one sample in a study of a mutant IDH1 vaccine in newly diagnosed glioma. Data came from immunoSEQ multiplex PCR; TCRdb stores just in-frame clones and leaves some out. This sample has around 84,000 clones; approximately 80% occur once, and the top ten carry approximately 5%. The antigens these receptors bind are not known. This sample comprised PBMCs, obtained from a glioma patient whose treatment included an IDH1 peptide vaccine. The receptors derive from a man aged 35-49 years with glioma. CDR3s leave out the opening cysteine and the closing phenylalanine or tryptophan. The order of the fields is V gene, CDR3 protein.

>TRBV4-3
ASSRVLSENTEAF
>TRBV7-2
ASSSRTGLYEQY
>TRBV7-2
ASSLDRQGYEKLF
>TRBV6-4
ASSEFSGAGSYNSPLH
>TRBV5-1
ASSPPDTPYEQY
>TRBV29-1
SVDSGNTIY
>TRBV30
AWSVLPGTSGGELF
>TRBV5-4
ASSLVGRAQETQY
>TRBV19
ASSIGGPGANVLT
>TRBV7-8
ASSLGIAGVGDNEQF
>TRBV5-6
ASSSTVFPNNEQF
>TRBV6-5
ASRQGSPVNSPLH
>TRBV2
ASSVRGNYGYT
>TRBV7-2
ASSSPDRRTTPLH
>TRBV7-2
ASRTGVSYEQY
>TRBV19
ASSIVGTFNTEAF
>TRBV19
ASSNLAGEQF
>TRBV19
ASSMDAAAGNDGYT
>TRBV28
ASGQDRYGYT
>TRBV6-1
ASSEGGSNRGNTIY
>TRBV30
AWSRQSGAQY
>TRBV7-6
ASSLRSQGGIQY
>TRBV20-1
SARGGETQY
>TRBV12-5
ASAGDLNIQY
>TRBV6-1
ASEAMNTEAF
>TRBV7-2
ASSSSFLSTDTQY
>TRBV7-2
ASSETGGYSYEQY
>TRBV9
ASSPRTIAGSSYEQY
>TRBV2
ASSPVRAVGNSPLH
>TRBV2
ASGTTVFQETQY
>TRBV27
ASSSPSNSGANVLT
>TRBV6-5
ASRAAMNTEAF
>TRBV28
ASSYDRGRRKLF
>TRBV5-4
ASSQVDSYEQY
>TRBV10-3
AISEDQGHEKLF
>TRBV5-6
ASSPASGTGLSYEQY
>TRBV6-5
ASTPSGGAYEQY
>TRBV5-5
ASSYRWDTGLEGQY
>TRBV5-8
ASSIHRDRLYEQY
>TRBV7-7
ASSLAGTGSYEQY
>TRBV9
ASSVDGALGNTIY
>TRBV29-1
SVGQGNYGYT
>TRBV7-8
ASSLGAGQGGETQY
>TRBV6-5
ASRVDRGHGYT
>TRBV18
ASSPGGDTQY
>TRBV19
ASSIVGGNQPQH
>TRBV5-4
ASSSQGGINYGYT
>TRBV6-4
ASSDGPVPDTQY
>TRBV7-3
ASSKSYQETQY
>TRBV28
ASSYVSGANVLT
>TRBV28
ASSLTAGTATDTQY
>TRBV11-2
ASSLGEGTGELF
>TRBV30
ALSGTAYGYT
>TRBV6-6
ASSRTGLGSTDTQY
>TRBV15
ATSRDGKGYEQY
>TRBV7-3
ASSLDSRVDTQY
>TRBV21-1
ASSNLVKDREETQY
>TRBV10-3
AISVGVTEAF
>TRBV11-3
ASSLSEGQGSNEQF
>TRBV28
ASSLGQANYGYT